These 15 T cell receptor beta chains share one sample of origin, sequenced in a study of cytomegalovirus exposure and HLA in healthy donors. The PCR used 60 Vbeta and 13 Jbeta primers. Sequenced by immunoSEQ multiplex PCR; TCRdb stores in-frame clones only, minus some. The table shows over 75,000 clones, with 70% to 80% occurring only once. Sequenced input: PBMCs. The receptors derive from a man in his sixties in good health and CMV-seropositive.

The genes are TRBV10-3 and TRBJ2-7, with D possibly being TRBD1 (5 bases). CDR1 is ENHRY and CDR2 is SYGVKD in the germline V gene. Trimming stripped 2 bases from V and 0 bases from J, with 8 bases between. This CDR3 is 14 amino acids long. CDR3 nucleotide sequence: TGTGCCATCAGTGAGCCCCAGGGCTCCTACGAGCAGTACTTC. It is translated as CAISEPQGSYEQYF.

V usage is TRBV29-1 and J usage is TRBJ1-1, with D possibly TRBD1 on 5 matching bases. The ends were cut back, 7 bases at V and 1 base at J, with 10 bases in the middle. This CDR3 spans 12 amino acids. Germline V gene data show CDR1 as SQVTM and CDR2 as ANQGSEA. The CDR3 sequence: CSGRQTNTEAFF. CDR3 coding DNA: TGCAGCGGTCGACAGACGAACACTGAAGCTTTCTTT.

The rearrangement uses TRBV5-6 and TRBJ1-3, with 7 positions matching TRBD1. V was pared by 4 bases and J by 2 bases, with 3 bases of the junction left unmatched. Germline V lookup: CDR1 SGHDT, CDR2 YYEEEE. This CDR3 has 14 amino acids. CDR3 residues: CASSTTGTGNTIYF. CDR3 bases: TGTGCCAGCAGCACGACAGGGACTGGAAACACCATATATTTT.

The V call is TRBV11-2, the J call TRBJ2-3; 9 bases align to TRBD1. Trimming at V came to 5 bases and at J to 1 base, leaving 7 bases not matched to a gene. Germline V lookup: CDR1 SGHAT, CDR2 FQNNGV. The CDR3 loop spans 16 amino acids. The CDR3 is CASSTPRTGGTDTQYF. Written as DNA, the CDR3 is TGTGCCAGCAGCACCCCCCGGACAGGGGGCACAGATACGCAGTATTTT. Looking up the rest from reference TRBV11-2 and TRBJ2-3 gives the full variable domain: EAGVAQSPRYKIIEKRQSVAFWCNPISGHATLYWYQQILGQGPKLLIQFQNNGVVDDSQLPKDRFSAERLKGVDSTLKIQPAKLEDSAVYLCASSTPRTGGTDTQYFGPGTRLTVL.

V gene TRBV19 combines with J gene TRBJ2-7, with a weak D call TRBD1 (5 bases). The CDR3 covers 14 residues. V shed 6 bases and J shed 0 bases, with 12 bases lying between them. Germline V gene data show CDR1 as LNHDA and CDR2 as SQIVND (reference sequence). The CDR3 coding sequence is TGTGCCAGTAGCCAGGGTTTTAGCTCCTACGAGCAGTACTTC. Translating gives CASSQGFSSYEQYF.

This chain connects TRBV7-9 to TRBJ1-1, with D perhaps TRBD1 (5 bases). V gave up 11 bases and J gave up 3 bases, with 10 bases separating them. The CDR3 is 11 residues long. Germline CDR1 is SEHNR and CDR2 is FQNEAQ (reference sequence). CDR3 in amino acids: CAAAGDTEAFF. The CDR3 DNA sequence: TGTGCCGCCGCGGGGGACACTGAAGCTTTCTTT.

This clone was counted once. This sequence joins TRBV28 and TRBJ2-7; TRBD2 agrees at 13 bases. CDR1 is MDHEN and CDR2 is SYDVKM in the germline V gene. V lost 6 bases, J lost 4 bases, and 12 bases stayed unmatched. This CDR3 region has 17 residues. The CDR3 sequence is CASRPREGLAGRYEQYF. The DNA of the CDR3 is TGTGCCAGCAGACCACGCGAGGGACTAGCGGGGCGGTACGAGCAGTACTTC.

V gene TRBV19 combines with J gene TRBJ2-7, with D tentatively TRBD1 (7 bases). The germline V gene encodes CDR1 LNHDA and CDR2 SQIVND (reference sequence). Trimming removed 6 bases at V and 6 bases at J, with 15 bases between. The CDR3 runs to 13 residues. The CDR3 is CASRGSGGGEQYF. In nucleotides, the CDR3 is TGTGCCAGTAGAGGCTCAGGGGGAGGCGAGCAGTACTTC.

The gene calls are TRBV9 and TRBJ2-7, with D possibly TRBD2 on 5 matching bases. Germline V gene data show CDR1 as SGDLS and CDR2 as YYNGEE. The CDR3 length is 14 residues. V was shortened by 0 bases and J by 6 bases, with 13 bases between the two germline ends. CDR3 nucleotides: TGTGCCAGCAGCGTAGAGACTACGTGGGGCGAGCAGTACTTC. This gives the protein CASSVETTWGEQYF. Supplemented by reference TRBV9 and TRBJ2-7, the full variable domain reads DSGVTQTPKHLITATGQRVTLRCSPRSGDLSVYWYQQSLDQGLQFLIQYYNGEERAKGNILERFSAQQFPDLHSELNLSSLELGDSALYFCASSVETTWGEQYFGPGTRLTVT.

The V call is TRBV5-4, the J call TRBJ2-3, with D unclear. CDR3 length equals 16 residues. Trimming left V 0 bases short and J 0 bases short, with 11 bases between. In germline, CDR1 is SGHNT, CDR2 YYREEE (reference sequence). The CDR3 DNA sequence: TGTGCCAGCAGCTTGGCCGAGAAGCTAAGCACAGATACGCAGTATTTT. This gives the protein CASSLAEKLSTDTQYF.

This chain connects TRBV6-5 to TRBJ2-7, with 9 bases matching TRBD1. CDR3 length: 14 amino acids. The J segment lost 0 bases and the V segment lost 6 bases, leaving 3 bases of the junction unmatched. CDR1 and CDR2 (germline): MNHEY, SVGAGI. CDR3 residues: CASRTGGLSYEQYF. The CDR3 DNA sequence: TGTGCCAGCAGGACAGGGGGTCTCTCCTACGAGCAGTACTTC.

V and J are TRBV7-9 and TRBJ1-4, with D maybe TRBD1 (6 bases). Per germline, CDR1 SEHNR and CDR2 FQNEAQ (reference sequence). V was pared by 1 base and J by 5 bases, with 20 bases between. The CDR3 has 18 amino acids. CDR3 coding DNA: TGTGCCAGCAGCTTAGTTGGAGGTGGGACAACGCGCAATGAAAAACTGTTTTTT. Translated: CASSLVGGGTTRNEKLFF.

This chain joins TRBV27 and TRBJ1-4; a weak D match, TRBD1 (5 bases). The germline CDR1 and CDR2 sequences are MNHEY and SMNVEV (reference sequence). Trimming cost V 11 bases and J 8 bases, with 18 bases left between them. The CDR3 is 13 residues long. The CDR3 sequence is CAPGGAAREKLFF. As DNA, the CDR3 is TGTGCCCCGGGGGGAGCGGCGAGGGAAAAACTGTTTTTT.

The CDR3: CASSGARADTQYF. In DNA form, the CDR3 reads TGTGCCAGCAGCGGAGCCAGGGCAGATACGCAGTATTTT. The rearrangement links TRBV6-5 to TRBJ2-3, with D tentatively TRBD1 (5 bases). Looked up from germline, CDR1 is MNHEY and CDR2 is SVGAGI. The CDR3 contains 13 residues. V was clipped by 6 bases and J by 4 bases, with 11 bases between them.

This rearrangement joins TRBV2 to TRBJ2-5, with D perhaps TRBD2 (6 bases). Matching the DNA end better, TRBJ2-7 makes the J call doubtful. The CDR3 sequence is 15 residues long. The germline V gene encodes CDR1 SNHLY and CDR2 FYNNEI. The CDR3 nucleotides read TGTGCCAGCAGTGAAGGCCTCGCTGGGGGGTACGAGCAGTACTTC. This gives the protein CASSEGLAGGYEQYF.